The 8 T cell receptor beta chains presented below share a single source sample, sequenced in a study of cytomegalovirus exposure and HLA in healthy donors. A multiplex PCR was run with 60 Vbeta primers and 13 Jbeta primers. Profiled with immunoSEQ multiplex PCR; TCRdb holds only in-frame clones, not every one. There are about 77,000 clones in the sample; roughly 80% occur only once, and 3.5% to 5.5% lies in the top ten. Sequencing used PBMCs. These receptors were collected from a man between 35 and 55 years old in good health and CMV-seronegative.

The chain recombines TRBV2 with TRBJ2-1; TRBD1 agrees at 7 bases. This CDR3 has 17 residues. CDR1 SNHLY and CDR2 FYNNEI come from the germline V gene. V gave up 3 bases and J gave up 8 bases; unmatched junction bases: 16. The CDR3 is CASSDLRGLNQLYEQFF. Written as DNA, the CDR3 is TGTGCCAGCAGTGATTTGAGGGGGCTAAATCAATTATATGAGCAGTTCTTC. Together with reference TRBV2 and TRBJ2-1, the CDR3 gives the full variable domain: EPEVTQTPSHQVTQMGQEVILRCVPISNHLYFYWYRQILGQKVEFLVSFYNNEISEKSEIFDDQFSVERPDGSNFTLKIRSTKLEDSAMYFCASSDLRGLNQLYEQFFGPGTRLTVL.

Here the CDR3 reads CASRREDSSNQPQHF. The DNA of the CDR3 is TGTGCCAGTAGACGGGAGGACTCTAGCAATCAGCCCCAGCATTTT. V usage is TRBV19 and J usage is TRBJ1-5, with D unclear. CDR1 is LNHDA, CDR2 SQIVND, per germline (reference sequence). The CDR3 sequence is 15 residues long. The ends were cut back, 6 bases at V and 0 bases at J, with 12 bases in the middle.

This clone was seen a few times. The rearrangement uses TRBV7-9 and TRBJ2-3; 9 nucleotides match TRBD2. The CDR3 runs to 16 residues. With 10 bases clipped from V and 2 bases from J, the junction kept 13 bases outside the gene matches. The germline gives CDR1 SEHNR, CDR2 FQNEAQ (reference sequence). The CDR3 DNA follows: TGTGCCACCCCGGGGTGGAGCGGGAGGCCCACAGATACGCAGTATTTT. Protein sequence: CATPGWSGRPTDTQYF.

The chain is built from TRBV7-9 and TRBJ2-1, with a weak D call TRBD1 (6 bases). Trimming shortened V by 1 base and J by 3 bases, and 16 bases separated the two germline ends. The CDR3 contains 17 residues. Germline CDR1 is SEHNR and CDR2 is FQNEAQ (reference sequence). This CDR3 reads CASSLGQGQVLYNEQFF. Here the CDR3 DNA reads TGTGCCAGCAGCTTAGGGCAGGGGCAAGTCCTCTACAATGAGCAGTTCTTC.

This clone was seen more than once but under ten times. The V and J genes are TRBV30 and TRBJ1-4; 12 bases fit TRBD1. Germline V lookup: CDR1 GTSNPN, CDR2 SVGIG (reference sequence). Trimming at V came to 0 bases and at J to 7 bases, leaving 6 bases not matched to a gene. The CDR3 consists of 16 residues. The CDR3 protein is CAWSVRDRGHGEKLFF. The CDR3 DNA follows: TGTGCCTGGAGTGTACGGGACAGGGGGCATGGTGAAAAACTGTTTTTT.

This chain uses TRBV6-6 with TRBJ2-1; a possible D gene is TRBD2 (5 bases). The CDR3 spans 16 residues. Between the trimmed V and J ends, which lost 2 bases and 0 bases, there was a span of 11 bases. Germline CDR1 and CDR2: MNHNY and SVGAGI (reference sequence). The CDR3 bases are TGTGCCAGCAGTTACGGTAGTCTAGCCTCCTACAATGAGCAGTTCTTC. Translating gives CASSYGSLASYNEQFF.

The genes are TRBV6-5 and TRBJ2-5; TRBD1 matches at 9 bases. Germline CDR1 MNHEY, CDR2 SVGAGI. The V and J ends lost 6 bases and 5 bases, in that order; junction bases with no gene match: 13. The CDR3 is made up of 16 amino acids. The CDR3 protein is CASRYPSGQGSETQYF. In nucleotides, the CDR3 is TGTGCCAGCAGGTACCCTAGCGGACAGGGGAGTGAGACCCAGTACTTC.

The V and J genes are TRBV7-6 and TRBJ2-7, with 8 bases matching TRBD2. Germline V gene sequence: CDR1 SGHVS, CDR2 FNYEAQ. CDR3 length: 16 residues. V trimming: 0 bases; J trimming: 4 bases; junction bases outside the gene matches: 8. CDR3 residues: CASSLAPTGTRYEQYF. The CDR3 DNA follows: TGTGCCAGCAGCTTAGCACCCACCGGGACTAGATACGAGCAGTACTTC.